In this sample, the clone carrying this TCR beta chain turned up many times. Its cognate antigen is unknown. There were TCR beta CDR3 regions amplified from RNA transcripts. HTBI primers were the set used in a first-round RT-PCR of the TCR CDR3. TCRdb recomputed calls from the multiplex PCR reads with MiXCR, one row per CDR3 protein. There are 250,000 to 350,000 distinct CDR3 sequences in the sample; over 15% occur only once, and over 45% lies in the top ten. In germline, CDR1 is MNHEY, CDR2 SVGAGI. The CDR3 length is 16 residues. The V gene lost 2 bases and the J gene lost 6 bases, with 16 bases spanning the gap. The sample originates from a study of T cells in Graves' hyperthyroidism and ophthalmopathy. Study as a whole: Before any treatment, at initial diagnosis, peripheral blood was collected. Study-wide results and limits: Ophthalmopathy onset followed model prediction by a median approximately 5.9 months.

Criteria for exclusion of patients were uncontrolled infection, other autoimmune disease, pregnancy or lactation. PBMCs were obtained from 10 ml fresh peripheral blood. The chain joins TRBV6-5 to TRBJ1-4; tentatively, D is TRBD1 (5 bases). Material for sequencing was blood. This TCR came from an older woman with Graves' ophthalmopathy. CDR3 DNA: TGTGCCAGCAGTTACAGGGGATATGAAGGTGATGAAAAACTGTTTTTT. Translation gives CASSYRGYEGDEKLFF.